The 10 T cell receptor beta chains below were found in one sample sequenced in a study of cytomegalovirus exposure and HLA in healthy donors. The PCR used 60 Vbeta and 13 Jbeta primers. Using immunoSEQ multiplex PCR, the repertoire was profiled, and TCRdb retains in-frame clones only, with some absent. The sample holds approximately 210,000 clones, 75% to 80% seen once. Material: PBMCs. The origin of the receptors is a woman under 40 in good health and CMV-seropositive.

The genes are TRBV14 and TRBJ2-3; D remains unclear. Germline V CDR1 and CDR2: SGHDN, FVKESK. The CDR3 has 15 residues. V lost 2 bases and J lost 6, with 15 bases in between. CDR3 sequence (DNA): TGTGCCAGCAGCCAATCACCAGGAACTTCCGATACGCAGTATTTT. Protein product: CASSQSPGTSDTQYF.

This CDR3 is CASSLIPGMNTEAFF. DNA for the CDR3: TGTGCCAGCAGCTTAATTCCGGGGATGAACACTGAAGCTTTCTTT. V is TRBV7-8 and J is TRBJ1-1; D gene unclear. Trimming left V 2 bases short and J 0 bases short, with 10 bases between. The CDR3 extends over 15 amino acids. Per the germline V gene, CDR1 is SGHVS and CDR2 is FQNEAQ. Supplemented by reference TRBV7-8 and TRBJ1-1, the full variable domain reads GAGVSQSPRYKVAKRGQDVALRCDPISGHVSLFWYQQALGQGPEFLTYFQNEAQLDKSGLPSDRFFAERPEGSVSTLKIQRTQQEDSAVYLCASSLIPGMNTEAFFGQGTRLTVV.

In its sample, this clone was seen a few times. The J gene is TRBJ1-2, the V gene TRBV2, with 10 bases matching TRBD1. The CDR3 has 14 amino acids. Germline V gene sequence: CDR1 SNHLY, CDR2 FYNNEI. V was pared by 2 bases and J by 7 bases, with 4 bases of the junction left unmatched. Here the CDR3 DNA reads TGTGCCAGCAGTGAACGCGGGACAGGGGTTGGCTACACCTTC. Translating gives CASSERGTGVGYTF.

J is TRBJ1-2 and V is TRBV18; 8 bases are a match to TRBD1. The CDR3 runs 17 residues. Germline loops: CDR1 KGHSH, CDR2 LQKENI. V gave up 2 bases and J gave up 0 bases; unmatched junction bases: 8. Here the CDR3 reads CASSPGTRTGPNYGYTF. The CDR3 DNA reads TGTGCCAGCTCACCAGGAACAAGGACAGGGCCTAACTATGGCTACACCTTC. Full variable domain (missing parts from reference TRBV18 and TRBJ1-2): NAGVMQNPRHLVRRRGQEARLRCSPMKGHSHVYWYRQLPEEGLKFMVYLQKENIIDESGMPKERFSAEFPKEGPSILRIQQVVRGDSAAYFCASSPGTRTGPNYGYTFGSGTRLTVV.

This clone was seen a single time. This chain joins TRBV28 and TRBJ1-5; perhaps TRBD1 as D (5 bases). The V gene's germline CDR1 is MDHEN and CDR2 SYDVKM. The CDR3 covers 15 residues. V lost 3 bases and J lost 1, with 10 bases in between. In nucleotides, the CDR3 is TGTGCCAGCAGTTTGGAGGGGCGAAGCAATCAGCCCCAGCATTTT. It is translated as CASSLEGRSNQPQHF.

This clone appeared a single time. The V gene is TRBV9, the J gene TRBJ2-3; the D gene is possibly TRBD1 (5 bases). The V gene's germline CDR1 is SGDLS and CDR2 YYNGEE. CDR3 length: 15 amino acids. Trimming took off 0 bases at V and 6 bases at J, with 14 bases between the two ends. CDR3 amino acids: CASSVEVGRGDTQYF. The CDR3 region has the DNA TGTGCCAGCAGCGTAGAGGTGGGGCGTGGGGATACGCAGTATTTT.

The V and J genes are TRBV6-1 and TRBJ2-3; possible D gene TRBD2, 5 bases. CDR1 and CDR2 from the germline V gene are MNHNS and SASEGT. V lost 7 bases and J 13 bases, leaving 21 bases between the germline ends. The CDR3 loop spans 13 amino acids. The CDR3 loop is CASKVGGLRFEYF. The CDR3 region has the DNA TGTGCCAGCAAGGTCGGAGGTCTTCGATTTGAGTATTTT.

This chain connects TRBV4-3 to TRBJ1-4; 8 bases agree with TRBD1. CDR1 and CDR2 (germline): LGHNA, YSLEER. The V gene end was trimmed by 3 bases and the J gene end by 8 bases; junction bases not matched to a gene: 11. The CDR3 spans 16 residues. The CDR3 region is CASSHSLQGAGEKLFF. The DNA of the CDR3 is TGCGCCAGCAGCCATTCACTCCAGGGGGCTGGCGAAAAACTGTTTTTT.

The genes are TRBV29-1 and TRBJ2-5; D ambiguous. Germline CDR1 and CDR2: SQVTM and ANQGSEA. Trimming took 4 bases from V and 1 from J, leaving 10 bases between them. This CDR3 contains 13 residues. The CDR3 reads CSVVKQLQETQYF. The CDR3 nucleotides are TGCAGCGTTGTAAAACAGCTCCAAGAGACCCAGTACTTC.

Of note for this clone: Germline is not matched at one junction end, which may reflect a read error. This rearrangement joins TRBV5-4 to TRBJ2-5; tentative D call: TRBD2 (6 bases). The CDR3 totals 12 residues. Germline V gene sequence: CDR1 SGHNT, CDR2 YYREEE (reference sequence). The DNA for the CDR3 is TGTGCCAGCAACCAGCCGGGAGAGACCCGGTACTTC. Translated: CASNQPGETRYF.